A selection of T cell receptor beta chains follows, all from one sample in a study of cytomegalovirus exposure and HLA in healthy donors. The assay was immunoSEQ multiplex PCR, and TCRdb's table has in-frame clones only and misses some. Among 150,000 to 200,000 clones listed, approximately 81% were seen once. The sequencing sample was made of PBMCs. The receptors here all came from a man aged 18 to 35 in good health and CMV-seropositive. CDR3s include the opening cysteine and the closing phenylalanine or tryptophan. A D gene is named only where the DNA matches it firmly. Part of the rows lack a size; the others show once, few, many or a class for expanded clones.

>TRBJ2-3|few|TRBV6-4|TRBD2
TGTGCCAGCAGTGCCGGGACTAGCGGGGCAGATACGCAGTATTTT
CASSAGTSGADTQYF
>TRBJ2-6|NA|TRBV29-1|NA
TGCAGCGCTATCGCAGGCCCTGGGGCCAACGTCCTGACTTTC
CSAIAGPGANVLTF
>TRBJ1-2|NA|TRBV14|TRBD1
TGTGCCAGCAGCCCCCAGGGGGCTATTGGATTGAACGGCTACACCTTC
CASSPQGAIGLNGYTF
>TRBJ2-5|NA|TRBV9|NA
TGTGCCAGCAGCGTAGGCCTGCAGGAGACCCAGTACTTC
CASSVGLQETQYF
>TRBJ2-7|NA|TRBV11-2|NA
TGTGCCAGCAGCTTAGATCCGGGCAGGGTGGTCTACGAGCAGTACTTC
CASSLDPGRVVYEQYF
>TRBJ1-5|NA|TRBV7-3|NA
TGTGCCAGCAGCCCCGCCCCGGGAGTGGGAAATCAGCCCCAGCATTTT
CASSPAPGVGNQPQHF
>TRBJ2-3|NA|TRBV18|TRBD1
TGTGCCAGCTCACTTTACGTAACAGGGGGAAACACAGATACGCAGTATTTT
CASSLYVTGGNTDTQYF
>TRBJ1-2|NA|TRBV6-5|TRBD1
TGTGCCAGCAGTCGGGACAGGGGGTTCTATGGCTACACCTTC
CASSRDRGFYGYTF
>TRBJ1-2|NA|TRBV5-6|NA
TGTGCCAGCAGCTTGGAAGAGGGAGCGGGTGGCTACACCTTC
CASSLEEGAGGYTF
>TRBJ2-3|NA|TRBV28|NA
TGTGCCAGCAGTTCAACGGGAAGCACAGATACGCAGTATTTT
CASSSTGSTDTQYF
>TRBJ2-2|NA|TRBV5-1|NA
TGCGCCAGCAGCTTACAGGCGAACACCGGGGAGCTGTTTTTT
CASSLQANTGELFF
>TRBJ1-1|few|TRBV29-1|NA
TGCAGCGTTACCCGGGACAATCAGAACACTGAAGCTTTCTTT
CSVTRDNQNTEAFF
>TRBJ2-1|NA|TRBV27|NA
TGTGCCAGCAGTGGCCTGGACAATGAGCAGTTCTTC
CASSGLDNEQFF
>TRBJ1-1|NA|TRBV7-9|NA
TGTGCCAGCAGCCTAGGGGCCCAAACTGAAGCTTTCTTT
CASSLGAQTEAFF
>TRBJ2-2|NA|TRBV10-3|NA
TGTGCCATCAGTGAGTCGAAGGGAGTAGGCACCGGGGAGCTGTTTTTT
CAISESKGVGTGELFF
>TRBJ2-7|NA|TRBV11-2|NA
TGTGCCAGCAGCTTAGAGGGCCTCCGAGACCCTTCCTACGAGCAGTACTTC
CASSLEGLRDPSYEQYF
>TRBJ1-1|NA|TRBV18|NA
TGTGCCAGCTCACCGGGGGGAAGCACTGAAGCTTTCTTT
CASSPGGSTEAFF
>TRBJ2-4|NA|TRBV6-1|TRBD1
TGTGCCACTGACAGGGCTGGAGCCAAAAACATTCAGTACTTC
CATDRAGAKNIQYF
>TRBJ1-1|NA|TRBV6-6|NA
TGTGCCAGCAGCCCCAGTGGTACTGAAGCTTTCTTT
CASSPSGTEAFF
>TRBJ2-7|NA|TRBV18|TRBD1
TGTGCCAGCTCACCAGACCGGGACAGGGATCCCCACGAGCAGTACTTC
CASSPDRDRDPHEQYF
>TRBJ2-7|NA|TRBV10-2|TRBD2
TGCGCCAGCAGTGAGGTAGCGGGAACTTCCTACGAGCAGTACTTC
CASSEVAGTSYEQYF
>TRBJ1-1|NA|TRBV6-6|TRBD1
TGTGCCAGCAGTTCCCAGCCAGGGGGCACTGAAGCTTTCTTT
CASSSQPGGTEAFF
>TRBJ2-7|NA|TRBV28|NA
TGTGCCAGCAGTTTCGCTAAACTCTCCTACGAGCAGTACTTC
CASSFAKLSYEQYF
>TRBJ2-3|NA|TRBV7-9|TRBD2
TGTGCCAGCAGCCAGCGGAGACTAGCGGGAGGGCCGACGGATACGCAGTATTTT
CASSQRRLAGGPTDTQYF
>TRBJ1-1|NA|TRBV6-5|NA
TGTGCCAGCAGTTCCTCCTGGGAGGCTGAAGCTTTCTTT
CASSSSWEAEAFF
>TRBJ2-1|NA|TRBV5-4|TRBD2
TGTGCCAGCAGCTTCGTCGGGACTAGCGGGAGGGCGAAATACAATGAGCAGTTCTTC
CASSFVGTSGRAKYNEQFF
>TRBJ2-3|once|TRBV6-1|TRBD1
TGTGCCAGCAGTGAACCTGACAGGGGGAACACAGATACGCAGTATTTT
CASSEPDRGNTDTQYF
>TRBJ2-5|NA|TRBV10-3|NA
TGTGCCATCAGTGCGAGCCCGGTGGAGACCCAGTACTTC
CAISASPVETQYF
>TRBJ2-7|NA|TRBV10-3|NA
TGTGCCATCAGTGATTATTACGAGCAGTACTTC
CAISDYYEQYF
>TRBJ2-7|NA|TRBV9|NA
TGTGCCAGCAGCGTAGGAAGTTGGGGGGAGTTCGCCGAGCAGTACTTC
CASSVGSWGEFAEQYF
>TRBJ2-1|NA|TRBV2|NA
TGTGCCAGCAGTGGGGATGCGGGGGAGCAGTTCTTC
CASSGDAGEQFF
>TRBJ2-7|NA|TRBV5-1|TRBD2
TGCGCCAGCAGCTTGACTAGCGGGGGGATATCCTACGAGCAGTACTTC
CASSLTSGGISYEQYF
>TRBJ2-7|NA|TRBV27|NA
TGTGCCAGCAGTTTGGGGGGAACCTACGAGCAGTACTTC
CASSLGGTYEQYF
>TRBJ2-7|few|TRBV9|TRBD2
TGTGCCAGCAGTCCTAGCGGGGGGGCAGAGCACGAGCAGTACTTC
CASSPSGGAEHEQYF
>TRBJ1-1|few|TRBV12-5|NA
TGTGCTAGTGGTTTGGATCAGGGATGGCCGAACACTGAAGCTTTCTTT
CASGLDQGWPNTEAFF
>TRBJ2-1|NA|TRBV28|NA
TGTGCCAGCAGAGGGGACTCCTACAATGAGCAGTTCTTC
CASRGDSYNEQFF
>TRBJ2-7|NA|TRBV19|NA
TGTGCCAGTAGTATAGAACCCCCAGGATCGAGCTCCTACGAGCAGTACTTC
CASSIEPPGSSSYEQYF
>TRBJ1-5|NA|TRBV5-1|NA
TGCGCCAGCAGCCCCAGGGGTGGGGATCAGCCCCAGCATTTT
CASSPRGGDQPQHF
>TRBJ1-1|NA|TRBV27|TRBD1
TGTGCCAGCAGTTTAAGGGGACAGCTGAACACTGAAGCTTTCTTT
CASSLRGQLNTEAFF
>TRBJ1-2|NA|TRBV30|NA
TGTGCCTGGAGTGTAGCTGGGCCTGCTGGAGGCTACACCTTC
CAWSVAGPAGGYTF
>TRBJ2-5|NA|TRBV7-2|NA
TGTGCCAGCAGCTTCCAGGGAGGTACCCAAGAGACCCAGTACTTC
CASSFQGGTQETQYF
>TRBJ2-1|once|TRBV7-3|NA
TGTGCCAGCAGCCTACCGGGGGGCAGGGATGAGCAGTTCTTC
CASSLPGGRDEQFF
>TRBJ2-1|few|TRBV27|NA
TGTGCCAGCAGTTTGGGGCCTTTCAATGAGCAGTTCTTC
CASSLGPFNEQFF
>TRBJ2-7|NA|TRBV11-2|NA
TGTGCCAGCAGCTTAGAGCACTTTCCTAAGTACGAGCAGTACTTC
CASSLEHFPKYEQYF
>TRBJ1-2|NA|TRBV27|NA
TGTGCCAGCAGTCCTAATAACTATGGCTACACCTTC
CASSPNNYGYTF
>TRBJ2-7|NA|TRBV13|NA
TGTGCCAGCAGCCCCGGGGGGAACCTGGGGGCGGGCACCTACGAGCAGTACTTC
CASSPGGNLGAGTYEQYF
>TRBJ2-7|NA|TRBV15|TRBD1
TGTGCCACCAGCACTCGGACAGGTTTCGCGGGCGAGCAGTACTTC
CATSTRTGFAGEQYF
>TRBJ2-1|NA|TRBV5-6|TRBD2
TGTGCCAGCAGCTGGGGACTAGCGGGGGGATACAATGAGCAGTTCTTC
CASSWGLAGGYNEQFF
>TRBJ1-2|NA|TRBV28|TRBD1
TGTGCCAGCAGTTCCGACAGGGCCTATGGCTACACCTTC
CASSSDRAYGYTF
>TRBJ1-2|once|TRBV7-8|NA
TGTGCCAGCAGCCCACCCTATACGGGGGGGGTTGATGGCTACACCTTC
CASSPPYTGGVDGYTF
>TRBJ2-7|NA|TRBV27|NA
TGTGCCAGCAGTTTATCGGGGGGGCTCGAGCAGTACTTC
CASSLSGGLEQYF
>TRBJ2-6|NA|TRBV10-3|TRBD1
TGTGCCATCAGTACAGGGGGGTCTGGGGCCAACGTCCTGACTTTC
CAISTGGSGANVLTF
>TRBJ1-2|NA|TRBV2|NA
TGTGCCAAGGGGGACGGTTCTAACTATGGCTACACCTTC
CAKGDGSNYGYTF
>TRBJ2-1|NA|TRBV5-1|TRBD2
TGCGCCAGCAGCCTGGGACTAGCGGGGGCCTACAATGAGCAGTTCTTC
CASSLGLAGAYNEQFF
>TRBJ2-7|NA|TRBV28|NA
TGTGCCAGCGCCACACCGGGTAGGGGCTCCTACGAGCAGTACTTC
CASATPGRGSYEQYF
>TRBJ2-3|NA|TRBV6-4|NA
TGTGCCAGCAGCGCGCAGGAACAAGATACGCAGTATTTT
CASSAQEQDTQYF
>TRBJ2-3|NA|TRBV4-1|TRBD2
TGCGCCAGCAGCCTTGAAGCGGGAGGGGACCTGGCAGATACGCAGTATTTT
CASSLEAGGDLADTQYF